These 9 T cell receptor beta chains came from one sample sequenced in a study of blood T cell repertoires in COVID-19. Assay used: immunoSEQ multiplex PCR; TCRdb lists only in-frame clones, some missing. The data contain about 65,000 clones, over 80% of them singletons. Material for sequencing was peripheral blood. Source of these receptors: a human donor in a cohort sampled during active COVID-19.

The chain uses TRBV7-3 and TRBJ2-1; 13 bases align to TRBD2. The V gene end was trimmed by 2 bases and the J gene end by 3 bases; junction bases not matched to a gene: 1. CDR1 SGHTA and CDR2 FQGTGA come from the germline V gene. CDR3 length: 16 residues. The CDR3 nucleotides read TGTGCCAGCAGCTTAGGACTAGCGGGGGTCTACAATGAGCAGTTCTTC. This translates into CASSLGLAGVYNEQFF. Complete variable domain (other parts from reference TRBV7-3 and TRBJ2-1): GAGVSQTPSNKVTEKGKYVELRCDPISGHTALYWYRQSLGQGPEFLIYFQGTGAADDSGLPNDRFFAVRPEGSVSTLKIQRTERGDSAVYLCASSLGLAGVYNEQFFGPGTRLTVL.

This clone was seen a single time. V usage is TRBV28 and J usage is TRBJ2-5; 11 bases are shared with TRBD2. Germline CDR1 MDHEN, CDR2 SYDVKM. The J segment lost 1 base and the V segment lost 5 bases, leaving 6 bases of the junction unmatched. The CDR3 has 16 residues. The CDR3 loop reads CASSVTSGGLQETQYF. CDR3 coding DNA: TGTGCCAGCAGTGTAACTAGCGGGGGCCTCCAAGAGACCCAGTACTTC.

The chain couples TRBV27 to TRBJ1-5, with 8 bases that match TRBD1. This CDR3 is 16 amino acids long. Germline V gene lookup returns CDR1 MNHEY and CDR2 SMNVEV (reference sequence). V was pared by 6 bases and J by 4 bases, with 11 bases of the junction left unmatched. The CDR3 spells CASSPLDRGANQPQHF. The CDR3 nucleotides read TGTGCCAGCAGCCCCCTCGACAGGGGAGCGAATCAGCCCCAGCATTTT.

The chain is built from TRBV5-5 and TRBJ1-1; D is uncertain. This CDR3 is 13 amino acids long. Trimming removed 0 bases at V and 5 bases at J, with 8 bases between. Germline CDR1 reads SGHKS; CDR2 reads YYEKEE (reference sequence). This CDR3 reads CASSLGPTTEAFF. The CDR3 nucleotides read TGTGCCAGCAGCTTGGGGCCGACAACTGAAGCTTTCTTT.

The rearrangement joins TRBV5-4 to TRBJ1-2; 7 bases are shared with TRBD1. Trimming cost V 0 bases and J 8 bases; bases outside gene matches: 7. CDR1 is SGHNT and CDR2 is YYREEE in the germline V gene (reference sequence). The CDR3 runs 14 residues. In DNA, the CDR3 is TGTGCCAGCAGCTTGGGACAGGGTTTTTCGGGCTACACCTTC. Protein: CASSLGQGFSGYTF.

This chain joins TRBV7-2 and TRBJ1-2, with a tentative D call TRBD1 (6 bases). V was shortened by 2 bases and J by 4 bases, with 17 bases between the two germline ends. CDR1 SGHTA and CDR2 FQGNSA come from the germline V gene. This CDR3 comprises 16 residues. CDR3 residues: CASSLQQGGLPYGYTF. DNA of the CDR3: TGTGCCAGCAGCTTACAACAGGGAGGGCTCCCCTATGGCTACACCTTC.

This clone was counted only a few times. V usage is TRBV5-4 and J usage is TRBJ2-7; D gene ambiguous. Germline V gene sequence: CDR1 SGHNT, CDR2 YYREEE (reference sequence). This CDR3 contains 10 residues. Trimming shortened V by 10 bases and J by 5 bases, and 10 bases separated the two germline ends. CDR3 residues: CAFGLDEQYF. Here the CDR3 DNA reads TGTGCCTTCGGGTTGGACGAGCAGTACTTC.

This clone was found once. The rearrangement joins TRBV3-1 (or the pseudogene TRBV3-2) to TRBJ1-1; D gene ambiguous. Germline assignment: CDR1 LGHDT and CDR2 YNNKEL (reference sequence). The CDR3 spans 13 residues. Trimming shortened V by 2 bases and J by 6 bases, and 10 bases separated the two germline ends. CDR3 region: CASSQNLYSEAFF. CDR3 nucleotides: TGTGCCAGCAGCCAAAATCTTTATTCTGAAGCTTTCTTT.

The CDR3 DNA reads TGTGCCAGCTCACCTGGACAGGGAGGTCAGCCCCAGCATTTT. Amino acids: CASSPGQGGQPQHF. The chain is built from TRBV18 and TRBJ1-5; TRBD1 agrees at 8 bases. V trimming: 3 bases; J trimming: 6 bases; junction bases outside the gene matches: 4. This CDR3 region has 14 residues. Looked up from germline, CDR1 is KGHSH and CDR2 is LQKENI. The complete variable domain, with remaining parts taken from reference TRBV18 and TRBJ1-5, reads NAGVMQNPRHLVRRRGQEARLRCSPMKGHSHVYWYRQLPEEGLKFMVYLQKENIIDESGMPKERFSAEFPKEGPSILRIQQVVRGDSAAYFCASSPGQGGQPQHFGDGTRLSIL.